A selection of T cell receptor beta chains follows, all from one sample in a study of OX40 agonist ivuxolimab in advanced cancers. This table comes from immunoSEQ multiplex PCR, and its TCRdb copy is limited to in-frame clones, with some not included. The data show about 70,000 clones, about 81% seen once. This material consisted of CD4+ or CD8+ T cells sorted from blood, taken in a trial of the OX40 agonist ivuxolimab. The origin of the receptors is an adult with an advanced solid tumor such as melanoma, head and neck, liver or kidney cancer. CDR3s include the opening cysteine and the closing phenylalanine or tryptophan. A D gene is named only where the DNA matches it firmly. Part of the rows lack a size; the others show once, few, many or a class for expanded clones.

d_call: .; v_call: TRBV4-2; j_call: TRBJ1-2; clone_size: .; cdr3_length: 14; cdr3_nt: TGTGCCAGCAGCCAAGAAGAACAGAACTATGGCTACACCTTC; cdr3_aa: CASSQEEQNYGYTF
d_call: TRBD1; v_call: TRBV6-1; j_call: TRBJ2-5; clone_size: .; cdr3_length: 14; cdr3_nt: TGTGCCAGCAGTGCCTGGACAGGGCTAAGGGAGCAGTACTTC; cdr3_aa: CASSAWTGLREQYF
d_call: TRBD2; v_call: TRBV9; j_call: TRBJ2-1; clone_size: few; cdr3_length: 18; cdr3_nt: TGTGCCAGCAGCCTCAACCCGACTAGCGGGAGGGCCTACAATGAGCAGTTCTTC; cdr3_aa: CASSLNPTSGRAYNEQFF
d_call: .; v_call: TRBV19; j_call: TRBJ1-2; clone_size: .; cdr3_length: 16; cdr3_nt: TGTGCCAGTAGTATAGATTCTACAGGGAAGAAGGATGGCTACACCTTC; cdr3_aa: CASSIDSTGKKDGYTF
d_call: .; v_call: TRBV16; j_call: TRBJ1-1; clone_size: few; cdr3_length: 15; cdr3_nt: TGTGCCAGCAGCCAATCGGGGGCGATGAACACTGAAGCTTTCTTT; cdr3_aa: CASSQSGAMNTEAFF
d_call: .; v_call: TRBV7-3; j_call: TRBJ2-3; clone_size: once; cdr3_length: 15; cdr3_nt: TGTGCCAGCAGCTTAGGCAGTCGTAACACAGATACGCAGTATTTT; cdr3_aa: CASSLGSRNTDTQYF
d_call: TRBD1; v_call: TRBV18; j_call: TRBJ1-4; clone_size: .; cdr3_length: 16; cdr3_nt: TGTGCCAGCTCACTAATGACAGGGTCAACTAATGAAAAACTGTTTTTT; cdr3_aa: CASSLMTGSTNEKLFF
d_call: .; v_call: TRBV6-5; j_call: TRBJ2-7; clone_size: .; cdr3_length: 12; cdr3_nt: TGTGCCAGCAGTTACTCCCCCTACAAGCAGTACTTC; cdr3_aa: CASSYSPYKQYF
d_call: TRBD2; v_call: TRBV19; j_call: TRBJ2-1; clone_size: .; cdr3_length: 14; cdr3_nt: TGTGCCAGTAGTATACGGGGGGGTTTTCGCGAGCAGTTCTTC; cdr3_aa: CASSIRGGFREQFF
d_call: .; v_call: TRBV12-5; j_call: TRBJ1-5; clone_size: .; cdr3_length: 21; cdr3_nt: TGTGCTAGTGGTTTGGACAGGGTTTACGGGACGGTGGGGGCGTTCAATCAGCCCCAGCATTTT; cdr3_aa: CASGLDRVYGTVGAFNQPQHF
d_call: TRBD1; v_call: TRBV9; j_call: TRBJ1-2; clone_size: .; cdr3_length: 16; cdr3_nt: TGTGCCAGCAGCGCGACGGGGACAGGGGGGTTCTATGGCTACACCTTC; cdr3_aa: CASSATGTGGFYGYTF
d_call: .; v_call: TRBV19; j_call: TRBJ2-7; clone_size: once; cdr3_length: 13; cdr3_nt: TGTGCCAGTAGTGGAACAGGGTACTACGAGCAGTACTTC; cdr3_aa: CASSGTGYYEQYF
d_call: .; v_call: TRBV7-9; j_call: TRBJ2-2; clone_size: .; cdr3_length: 14; cdr3_nt: TGTGCCAGCCGTTTCCGGGAGATCACCGGGGAGCTGTTTTTT; cdr3_aa: CASRFREITGELFF
d_call: TRBD1; v_call: TRBV5-6; j_call: TRBJ2-5; clone_size: .; cdr3_length: 15; cdr3_nt: TGTGCCAGCAGCTCTTCACAGGGGGGCTGGGAGACCCAGTACTTC; cdr3_aa: CASSSSQGGWETQYF
d_call: TRBD1; v_call: TRBV5-6; j_call: TRBJ1-4; clone_size: .; cdr3_length: 13; cdr3_nt: TGTGCCAGCACCCTAAGGGGGCATGAAAAACTGTTTTTT; cdr3_aa: CASTLRGHEKLFF
d_call: .; v_call: TRBV4-3; j_call: TRBJ2-7; clone_size: .; cdr3_length: 14; cdr3_nt: TGCGCCAGCAGCCAAGCGGCGGGAATAGACGAGCAGTACTTC; cdr3_aa: CASSQAAGIDEQYF
d_call: TRBD2; v_call: TRBV7-9; j_call: TRBJ2-1; clone_size: .; cdr3_length: 15; cdr3_nt: TGTGCCAGCAGCTTAATGATAGCGGGAGTTAATGAGCAGTTCTTC; cdr3_aa: CASSLMIAGVNEQFF
d_call: .; v_call: TRBV6-5; j_call: TRBJ1-1; clone_size: .; cdr3_length: 13; cdr3_nt: TGTGCCAGCAGTTACTCGCGGGCCTCTGAAGCTTTCTTT; cdr3_aa: CASSYSRASEAFF
d_call: TRBD1; v_call: TRBV5-6; j_call: TRBJ2-1; clone_size: medium-sized; cdr3_length: 16; cdr3_nt: TGTGCCAGCAGCGGATTCGGACAGGGGGCGGTCAATGAGCAGTTCTTC; cdr3_aa: CASSGFGQGAVNEQFF
d_call: TRBD2; v_call: TRBV19; j_call: TRBJ2-5; clone_size: .; cdr3_length: 14; cdr3_nt: TGTGCCAGTAGTACTAGCGGGGGATTACGAGAGCAGTACTTC; cdr3_aa: CASSTSGGLREQYF
d_call: .; v_call: TRBV19; j_call: TRBJ2-7; clone_size: .; cdr3_length: 12; cdr3_nt: TGTGCCAGTAGTACAGAGACCTACGAGCAGTACTTC; cdr3_aa: CASSTETYEQYF
d_call: .; v_call: TRBV6-5; j_call: TRBJ2-1; clone_size: once; cdr3_length: 15; cdr3_nt: TGTGCCAGCAGTACGGGTACCCCCTCCTACAATGAGCAGTTCTTC; cdr3_aa: CASSTGTPSYNEQFF
d_call: .; v_call: TRBV6-1; j_call: TRBJ2-6; clone_size: .; cdr3_length: 17; cdr3_nt: TGTGCCAGCAGTGAGGGTATGGGTAAGGCTGGGGCCAACGTCCTGACTTTC; cdr3_aa: CASSEGMGKAGANVLTF
d_call: .; v_call: TRBV5-6; j_call: TRBJ1-2; clone_size: .; cdr3_length: 15; cdr3_nt: TGTGCCAGCAGCATTGGGGGCCAGAATGATAACGGCTACACCTTC; cdr3_aa: CASSIGGQNDNGYTF
d_call: TRBD1; v_call: TRBV7-2; j_call: TRBJ1-5; clone_size: .; cdr3_length: 17; cdr3_nt: TGTGCCAGCAGCTTAGGAGGACAGGGAATAGGCAATCAGCCCCAGCATTTT; cdr3_aa: CASSLGGQGIGNQPQHF
d_call: .; v_call: TRBV10-1; j_call: TRBJ2-3; clone_size: .; cdr3_length: 14; cdr3_nt: TGCGCCAGCAGTGATGGAACTAGCACAGATACGCAGTATTTT; cdr3_aa: CASSDGTSTDTQYF
d_call: .; v_call: TRBV6-1; j_call: TRBJ2-2; clone_size: once; cdr3_length: 13; cdr3_nt: TGTGCCAGTACCAACAGGGTCACCGGGGAGCTGTTTTTT; cdr3_aa: CASTNRVTGELFF
d_call: .; v_call: TRBV5-4; j_call: TRBJ1-1; clone_size: few; cdr3_length: 13; cdr3_nt: TGTGCCAGCAGCTGGGGGCAGGGCACTGAAGCTTTCTTT; cdr3_aa: CASSWGQGTEAFF
d_call: .; v_call: TRBV5-4; j_call: TRBJ2-3; clone_size: .; cdr3_length: 13; cdr3_nt: TGTGCCAGCACCACCGGCGTGGAAGATACGCAGTATTTT; cdr3_aa: CASTTGVEDTQYF
d_call: .; v_call: TRBV5-6; j_call: TRBJ2-3; clone_size: .; cdr3_length: 13; cdr3_nt: TGTGCCAGCAGCTTGGGGGGCACAGATACGCAGTATTTT; cdr3_aa: CASSLGGTDTQYF
d_call: .; v_call: TRBV7-2; j_call: TRBJ2-3; clone_size: .; cdr3_length: 13; cdr3_nt: TGTGCCAGCAGCCGAGTTAGGGGAGATACGCAGTATTTT; cdr3_aa: CASSRVRGDTQYF
d_call: .; v_call: TRBV4-1; j_call: TRBJ1-6; clone_size: .; cdr3_length: 19; cdr3_nt: TGCGCCAGCAGCCCGGAGAACCTCTGGGAGACGGGTGATAATTCACCCCTCCACTTT; cdr3_aa: CASSPENLWETGDNSPLHF